This entry describes one T cell receptor (beta chain). Its matching antigen is unknown. In germline, CDR1 is SEHNR, CDR2 FQNEAQ (reference sequence). The junction had 12 bases not matched to a gene; V was cut back by 2 bases and J by 2 bases. This CDR3 region has 17 residues. The sample is drawn from a study of cytomegalovirus exposure and HLA in healthy donors. The study ran its PCR with 60 Vbeta and 13 Jbeta primers. TCRdb's table, derived via immunoSEQ multiplex PCR, lists solely in-frame clones and lacks some. The sample table includes 65,000 to 95,000 clones. General study points: Earlier analysis looked at TCR beta V segments, and most were productive about 90% or about 30% of the time.

The genes are TRBV7-9 and TRBJ2-7; 7 bases are a match to TRBD1. Sequenced material: PBMCs. The sequence was obtained from a female donor in good health and CMV-seropositive. The CDR3 sequence is CASSLLAGAGGTYEQYF. DNA for the CDR3: TGTGCCAGCAGCTTACTTGCAGGGGCAGGGGGAACCTACGAGCAGTACTTC.